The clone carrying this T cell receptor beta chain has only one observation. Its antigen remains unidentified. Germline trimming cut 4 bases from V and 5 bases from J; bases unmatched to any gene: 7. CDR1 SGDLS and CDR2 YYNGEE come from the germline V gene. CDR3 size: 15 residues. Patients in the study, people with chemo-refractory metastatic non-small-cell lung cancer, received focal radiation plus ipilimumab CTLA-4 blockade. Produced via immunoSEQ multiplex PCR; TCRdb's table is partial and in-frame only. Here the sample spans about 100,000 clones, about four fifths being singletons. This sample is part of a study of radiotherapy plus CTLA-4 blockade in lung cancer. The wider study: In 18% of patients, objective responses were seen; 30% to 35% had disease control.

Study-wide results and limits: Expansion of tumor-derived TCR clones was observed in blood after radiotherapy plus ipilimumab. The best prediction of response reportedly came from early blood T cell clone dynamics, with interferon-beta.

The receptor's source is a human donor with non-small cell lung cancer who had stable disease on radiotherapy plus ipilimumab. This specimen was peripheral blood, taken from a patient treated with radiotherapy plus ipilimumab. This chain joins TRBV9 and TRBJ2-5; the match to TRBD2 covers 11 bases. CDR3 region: CASSLSGRARETQYF. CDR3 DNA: TGTGCCAGCAGCCTTAGCGGGAGGGCACGGGAGACCCAGTACTTC.